These 5 T cell receptor beta chains were sequenced from one sample in a study of blood T cell repertoires in COVID-19. Profiling relied on immunoSEQ multiplex PCR, and the TCRdb table lists in-frame clones only, not all of them. The sample lists approximately 200,000 clones, about 81% seen once, with approximately 3% in the top ten. The specimen was PBMCs or T cells enriched from blood (not recorded which). The receptors shown here come from a woman in her 30s who had recovered from COVID-19.

This clone was detected once. This chain's CDR3 is CASSLLGGTNTEAFF. In nucleotides, the CDR3 is TGTGCCAGCAGCCTGCTCGGGGGGACGAACACTGAAGCTTTCTTT. The rearrangement joins TRBV27 to TRBJ1-1; weak D call: TRBD1 (5 bases). The CDR3 is made up of 15 amino acids. Germline values: CDR1 MNHEY, CDR2 SMNVEV (reference sequence). V lost 6 bases, J lost 1 base, and 15 bases lay in between.

This clone occurred a few times. The V and J genes are TRBV29-1 and TRBJ2-1; D perhaps matches TRBD2 (5 bases). Trimming shortened V by 0 bases and J by 0 bases, and 9 bases separated the two germline ends. This CDR3 comprises 15 residues. Looked up from germline, CDR1 is SQVTM and CDR2 is ANQGSEA. DNA of the CDR3: TGCAGCGTTGAAGAGATAGCGAGCTCCTACAATGAGCAGTTCTTC. The encoded protein is CSVEEIASSYNEQFF.

DNA for the CDR3: TGTGCCAGCTTTGAGGATAGTAACACTGAAGCTTTCTTT. Its protein is CASFEDSNTEAFF. The rearrangement joins TRBV11-1 to TRBJ1-1; D gene uncertain. This CDR3 has 13 residues. Germline V gene data show CDR1 as SGHAT and CDR2 as FQDESV (reference sequence). Between the trimmed V and J ends, which lost 8 bases and 2 bases, there was a span of 12 bases.

This chain uses TRBV5-4 with TRBJ2-7; weak D call: TRBD1 (6 bases). Between the trimmed V and J ends, which lost 2 bases and 6 bases, there was a span of 15 bases. CDR1 is SGHNT and CDR2 is YYREEE in the germline V gene (reference sequence). The CDR3 loop spans 14 amino acids. The CDR3 bases are TGTGCCAGCAGCTTTATTTCTTCAGGGGCCGAGCAGTACTTC. It is translated as CASSFISSGAEQYF.

This chain uses TRBV27 with TRBJ1-1, with 9 bases matching TRBD1. V gave up 6 bases and J gave up 6 bases; unmatched junction bases: 8. Germline V gene lookup returns CDR1 MNHEY and CDR2 SMNVEV (reference sequence). The CDR3 totals 14 residues. The CDR3 is CASSRTGDSAEAFF. The CDR3 DNA is TGTGCCAGCAGCCGGACAGGGGATAGCGCTGAAGCTTTCTTT.